This TCR beta chain was sequenced in a study of blood T cells in healthy people across ages. It was with a sample-barcoded 5' primer and a J-beta primer mix that a second PCR of roughly 7 to 12 cycles was run. TCRdb re-called the 5' RACE reads with MiXCR, one entry per CDR3 protein. The data contain about 1.4 million distinct CDR3 sequences, approximately 63% of them seen just once; the ten biggest clones take up over 5%. No fewer than 7 million PBMCs went into each sample. Looked up from germline, CDR1 is MNHNS and CDR2 is SASEGT. The CDR3 has 15 residues. Trimming left V 11 bases short and J 8 bases short, with 27 bases between.

The rearrangement uses TRBV6-1 and TRBJ1-2; no clear D gene. This sequence was found in a young man in good health. Sample: blood. The CDR3 sequence: CASRGRTGKDEGYTF. In DNA, the CDR3 is TGTGCCTCTAGAGGGAGGACCGGCAAGGACGAGGGCTACACCTTC.